The rows below give T cell receptor beta chains drawn from one sample of a study of cytomegalovirus exposure and HLA in healthy donors. Measured with immunoSEQ multiplex PCR; TCRdb has only the in-frame clones, and not every one. The sample has about 160,000 clones; 80% to 90% are singletons. Sequencing used PBMCs. The origin of the receptors is a woman in her twenties or thirties in good health and CMV-seronegative. CDR3s leave out the opening cysteine and the closing phenylalanine or tryptophan. Clone sizes are given selectively: once, few, many, or a class where the clone is expanded.

clone size,V gene,J gene,CDR3 protein
-,TRBV10-3,TRBJ2-1,AISGPGTGGHNEQF
once,TRBV28,TRBJ2-7,ASSVSSYEQY
-,TRBV18,TRBJ2-2,ASSPRTSVNTGELF
-,TRBV4-2,TRBJ1-6,ASSQEESVYNSPLH
once,TRBV19,TRBJ2-5,ASSTQGALETQY
-,TRBV5-1,TRBJ2-7,ASSMTGSYEQY
-,TRBV6-4,TRBJ1-3,ASRRRHGNTIY
-,TRBV6-6,TRBJ1-2,AAWTGERSYT
-,TRBV4-3,TRBJ2-3,ASSQGGQGIDTQY
-,TRBV5-1,TRBJ2-3,ASSNGGATDTQY
-,TRBV5-1,TRBJ1-6,ASSPIPLGDSPLH
-,TRBV27,TRBJ2-5,ASSLGGRETQY
-,TRBV4-3,TRBJ2-1,ASSQGGLSGRSSYNEQF
-,TRBV6-5,TRBJ2-1,ASSYDRGPYNEQF
-,TRBV6-5,TRBJ2-1,ASSSRNEQF
-,TRBV19,TRBJ2-2,ASSPAPTGTGELF
-,TRBV19,TRBJ1-4,ASSILGRRNEKLF
-,TRBV10-2,TRBJ1-1,ASTPWGSNTEAF
-,TRBV7-8,TRBJ2-7,ASSLGGGSSYEQY
-,TRBV2,TRBJ1-6,ASKRGTVNNSPLH
once,TRBV18,TRBJ2-5,ASSPRPHRDRETQY
-,TRBV5-6,TRBJ2-6,ASSLQGASGANVLT
-,TRBV30,TRBJ2-1,AWSVPDEQF
-,TRBV7-8,TRBJ1-5,ASSIVGQGGNQPQH
-,TRBV5-6,TRBJ2-3,ASSPTGPTDTQY
-,TRBV4-3,TRBJ1-4,ASSQDRDRGGGNEKLF
-,TRBV7-2,TRBJ1-1,ASSFDLRVSSRGTEAF
-,TRBV28,TRBJ2-1,ASSLFPGGHYNEQF
-,TRBV5-1,TRBJ2-2,ASSRGLAGELF
-,TRBV7-7,TRBJ1-1,ASSPGSNTEAF
-,TRBV7-8,TRBJ1-6,ASSADRGRVGSPLH
-,TRBV25-1,TRBJ2-7,ASSGGGLYEQY
-,TRBV7-8,TRBJ2-7,ASSSTGGPSYEQY
-,TRBV6-5,TRBJ2-1,ASSPRVPYNEQF
once,TRBV20-1,TRBJ2-4,SAPRGNIQY
-,TRBV5-1,TRBJ2-3,ASSFRDRDTDTQY
few,TRBV5-1,TRBJ1-3,ASSLAGQFSGNTIY
-,TRBV5-6,TRBJ1-1,ASSLVQGRGTEAF
-,TRBV4-1,TRBJ2-1,ASSQGLDEQF
once,TRBV10-3,TRBJ2-1,AISEGTSPTNEQF
-,TRBV6-5,TRBJ2-1,ASSYFNIGRNEQF
few,TRBV10-3,TRBJ1-2,AISDPNAATERNYGYT
-,TRBV4-3,TRBJ2-3,ASSQDRDPASTDTQY
-,TRBV7-2,TRBJ1-2,ASRPSRGYT
once,TRBV7-9,TRBJ2-5,ASSSRDRGHETQY
few,TRBV9,TRBJ2-1,ASSPQLAVSSYNEQF
-,TRBV29-1,TRBJ2-1,SVVHAGGLYGNEQF
-,TRBV29-1,TRBJ2-2,SVQDPTGELF
-,TRBV19,TRBJ2-3,ASTLGFGTDTQY